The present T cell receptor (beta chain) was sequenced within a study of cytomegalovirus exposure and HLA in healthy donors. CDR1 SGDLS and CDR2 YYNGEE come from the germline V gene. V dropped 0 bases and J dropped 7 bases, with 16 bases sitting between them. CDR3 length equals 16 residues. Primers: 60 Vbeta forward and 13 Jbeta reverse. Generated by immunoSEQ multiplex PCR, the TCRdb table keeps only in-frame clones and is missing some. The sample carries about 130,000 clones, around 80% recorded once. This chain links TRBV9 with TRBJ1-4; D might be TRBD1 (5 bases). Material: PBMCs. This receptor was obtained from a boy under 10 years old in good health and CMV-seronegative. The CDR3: CASSVDGTSRGEKLFF. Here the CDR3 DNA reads TGTGCCAGCAGCGTAGATGGGACTTCTCGAGGTGAAAAACTGTTTTTT. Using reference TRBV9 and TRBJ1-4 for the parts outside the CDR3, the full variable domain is DSGVTQTPKHLITATGQRVTLRCSPRSGDLSVYWYQQSLDQGLQFLIQYYNGEERAKGNILERFSAQQFPDLHSELNLSSLELGDSALYFCASSVDGTSRGEKLFFGSGTQLSVL.